The 20 T cell receptor beta chains in this list originate from one sample, sequenced in a study of early T cells in non-severe SARS-CoV-2 infection. TCRdb independently ran MiXCR on the 5' RACE reads; one entry per CDR3 protein. The repertoire consists of fewer than 45,000 distinct CDR3 sequences, with almost 6% occurring once and the leading ten covering 7.6%. The sequenced sample consisted of whole blood. The receptors originated from an adult who was a healthcare worker with PCR-confirmed SARS-CoV-2 infection or an uninfected control (not recorded which).

This clonotype was found a few times. This chain links TRBV20-1 with TRBJ1-5; D is ambiguous. The CDR3 length is 14 residues. CDR1 is DFQATT and CDR2 is SNEGSKA in the germline V gene (reference sequence). Trimming removed 3 bases at V and 0 bases at J, with 9 bases between. The CDR3 region is CSASMADSNQPQHF. CDR3 sequence (DNA): TGCAGTGCTAGTATGGCAGATAGCAATCAGCCCCAGCATTTT.

The J gene is TRBJ1-2, the V gene TRBV7-2; D gene unclear. Trimming left V 0 bases short and J 5 bases short, with 13 bases between. CDR3 length: 15 residues. Germline CDR1 SGHTA, CDR2 FQGNSA. The CDR3 region has the DNA TGTGCCAGCAGCTTAGCCCGGACTACTTGGTATGGCTACACCTTC. As protein: CASSLARTTWYGYTF.

This clonotype was seen a few times. The chain joins TRBV10-3 to TRBJ1-2; D is perhaps TRBD1 (5 bases). The CDR3 sequence is 15 residues long. Germline assignment: CDR1 ENHRY and CDR2 SYGVKD. V was trimmed by 2 bases and J by 6 bases, leaving 16 bases between them. The CDR3 sequence is CAISEAGLAGNGYTF. CDR3 in DNA: TGTGCCATCAGTGAGGCGGGTTTAGCAGGGAATGGCTACACCTTC.

In its sample, this clonotype was seen many times. The CDR3 DNA follows: TGTGCCAGCAGCACGACAGGGGTCACCGGGGAGCTGTTTTTT. Amino acids: CASSTTGVTGELFF. The chain carries TRBV7-2 and TRBJ2-2, with TRBD1 matching over 8 bases. The ends lost 5 bases at V and 4 bases at J; junction bases unmatched: 3. The CDR3 totals 14 residues. Germline V gene sequence: CDR1 SGHTA, CDR2 FQGNSA.

This clonotype was seen at least ten times. The chain is built from TRBV9 and TRBJ2-3; TRBD2 matches at 11 bases. This CDR3 contains 16 residues. J gave up 0 bases and V 4 bases, and 4 bases lay outside the gene matches. Germline V gene sequence: CDR1 SGDLS, CDR2 YYNGEE. The CDR3 region is CASSISSGGSTDTQYF. The CDR3 DNA sequence: TGTGCCAGCAGCATTTCTAGCGGGGGGAGCACAGATACGCAGTATTTT.

This clonotype was seen many times. The chain carries TRBV5-4 and TRBJ2-3; TRBD2 aligns across 8 bases. Germline CDR1 SGHNT, CDR2 YYREEE (reference sequence). J was trimmed by 3 bases and V by 10 bases; bases with no gene match: 4. This CDR3 has 12 residues. The CDR3 is CAGRGGTDTQYF. The CDR3 coding sequence is TGTGCCGGCCGGGGGGGTACAGATACGCAGTATTTT.

This clonotype appeared a few times. V usage is TRBV30 and J usage is TRBJ2-7; the match to TRBD2 covers 8 bases. Germline V gene data show CDR1 as GTSNPN and CDR2 as SVGIG (reference sequence). J lost 7 bases, V lost 0 bases, and 8 bases had no gene match. CDR3 length: 14 amino acids. This CDR3 is CAWSVLAGPGEQYF. For the CDR3, the DNA is TGTGCCTGGAGTGTTTTAGCGGGGCCGGGGGAGCAGTACTTC.

This clonotype came up many times. The rearrangement links TRBV3-1 to TRBJ1-3, with D perhaps matching TRBD1 (5 bases). The CDR3 totals 14 residues. Germline-derived CDR1 and CDR2 are LGHDT and YNNKEL (reference sequence). V was cut by 5 bases and J by 2 bases, with 10 bases left in between. The CDR3 sequence is CASSDEGTGNTIYF. The CDR3 DNA is TGTGCCAGCAGCGACGAGGGGACTGGAAACACCATATATTTT.

The sample holds many counts of this clonotype. This chain links TRBV18 with TRBJ2-5; tentatively, D is TRBD1 (5 bases). CDR3 length: 14 residues. Germline CDR1 KGHSH, CDR2 LQKENI. Trimming took off 2 bases at V and 3 bases at J, with 10 bases between the two ends. CDR3 in amino acids: CASSPGATKETQYF. The CDR3 DNA reads as TGTGCCAGCTCACCAGGGGCAACTAAAGAGACCCAGTACTTC.

In this sample, this clonotype turned up many times. The rearrangement joins TRBV7-2 to TRBJ2-7, with a weak D call TRBD1 (5 bases). Germline assignment: CDR1 SGHTA and CDR2 FQGNSA. The CDR3 extends over 13 amino acids. The V end was cut by 5 bases, the J end by 5 bases, with 13 bases between. The CDR3 DNA is TGTGCCAGCAGCCCCAGGGTGGTCGACGAGCAGTACTTC. Its translation: CASSPRVVDEQYF. The full variable domain, completed using reference TRBV7-2 and TRBJ2-7, is GAGVSQSPSNKVTEKGKDVELRCDPISGHTALYWYRQSLGQGLEFLIYFQGNSAPDKSGLPSDRFSAERTGGSVSTLTIQRTQQEDSAVYLCASSPRVVDEQYFGPGTRLTVT.

This clonotype was detected ten times or more. V and J are TRBV6-5 and TRBJ2-3; the D gene could be TRBD1 or TRBD2 (6 bases each). Trimming stripped 5 bases from V and 8 bases from J, with 20 bases between. Germline CDR1 and CDR2: MNHEY and SVGAGI. The CDR3 has 15 amino acids. For the CDR3, the DNA is TGTGCCAGCAGTGACAGCACGGGGGCCTCGTTTACGCAGTATTTT. Protein product: CASSDSTGASFTQYF.

This clonotype was recorded many times. The chain joins TRBV6-1 to TRBJ2-1; no firm D call. CDR3 size: 16 residues. CDR1 MNHNS and CDR2 SASEGT come from the germline V gene. Deletions cut 3 bases from V and 1 base from J, with 13 bases between. This CDR3 reads CASSEGDGLSYNEQFF. CDR3 DNA sequence: TGTGCCAGCAGTGAGGGCGACGGGCTATCCTACAATGAGCAGTTCTTC.

Ten or more counts support this clonotype. The chain employs TRBV2 and TRBJ1-1; TRBD1 might be the D (5 bases). Trimming left V 5 bases short and J 4 bases short, with 11 bases between. The germline gives CDR1 SNHLY, CDR2 FYNNEI. This CDR3 comprises 13 residues. The CDR3: CASSQGEGTEAFF. The CDR3 nucleotides are TGTGCCAGCAGTCAGGGTGAGGGCACTGAAGCTTTCTTT. The full variable domain, its missing parts supplied by reference TRBV2 and TRBJ1-1, is EPEVTQTPSHQVTQMGQEVILRCVPISNHLYFYWYRQILGQKVEFLVSFYNNEISEKSEIFDDQFSVERPDGSNFTLKIRSTKLEDSAMYFCASSQGEGTEAFFGQGTRLTVV.

The J gene is TRBJ2-3, the V gene TRBV27, with D perhaps matching TRBD1 (5 bases). The germline V and J ends were trimmed by 6 bases and 3 bases, with 13 bases remaining between them. CDR3 length: 14 amino acids. In germline, CDR1 is MNHEY, CDR2 SMNVEV (reference sequence). The CDR3 nucleotides read TGTGCCAGCAGGGGGCATAAGGTGACAGATACGCAGTATTTT. Translated: CASRGHKVTDTQYF.

The V call is TRBV20-1, the J call TRBJ2-7; either TRBD1 or TRBD2 may fit D (5 bases each). The CDR3 has 14 amino acids. V was shortened by 2 bases and J by 5 bases, with 16 bases between the two germline ends. Germline V gene data show CDR1 as DFQATT and CDR2 as SNEGSKA (reference sequence). The CDR3: CSARKGTFGNEQYF. The CDR3 nucleotides are TGCAGTGCTAGAAAAGGGACCTTTGGAAACGAGCAGTACTTC.

This clonotype appeared many times. The V and J genes are TRBV4-1 and TRBJ1-4; D possibly corresponds to TRBD1 (6 bases). Trimming took 1 base from V and 9 from J, leaving 18 bases between them. The CDR3 sequence is 16 residues long. Germline CDR1 MGHRA, CDR2 YSYEKL. DNA for the CDR3: TGCGCCAGCAGCCAAGCGGACAGACCACTAGGGCAAAAACTGTTTTTT. Its translation is CASSQADRPLGQKLFF.

This clonotype has ten or more counts. The rearrangement joins TRBV30 to TRBJ2-3; 10 bases fit TRBD2. J lost 3 bases, V lost 3 bases, and 6 bases had no gene match. This CDR3 is 15 amino acids long. From germline, CDR1 is GTSNPN and CDR2 SVGIG (reference sequence). The CDR3 loop reads CAWRPSGRITDTQYF. CDR3 sequence (DNA): TGTGCCTGGAGACCTAGCGGGAGAATTACAGATACGCAGTATTTT.

The sample holds many counts of this clonotype. The rearrangement links TRBV12-3 or TRBV12-4 to TRBJ1-1; D is possibly TRBD1 (6 bases). V lost 7 bases and J lost 4, with 16 bases in between. The CDR3 runs 14 residues. CDR3 sequence: CASTIPGAGTEAFF. CDR3 bases: TGTGCCAGCACCATTCCAGGGGCTGGCACTGAAGCTTTCTTT.

In this sample, this clonotype turned up many times. V gene TRBV7-2 combines with J gene TRBJ2-2, with D unclear. V lost 8 bases, J lost 6 bases, and 13 bases lay in between. CDR1 is SGHTA, CDR2 FQGNSA, per germline. CDR3 length: 13 amino acids. CDR3 amino acids: CASGPDRAGELFF. The CDR3 nucleotides are TGTGCCAGCGGACCCGACCGGGCCGGGGAGCTGTTTTTT.

At least ten counts were recorded for this clonotype. The J gene is TRBJ2-7, the V gene TRBV9; D call uncertain. The CDR3 length is 13 residues. Germline-derived CDR1 and CDR2 are SGDLS and YYNGEE. Trimming cost V 0 bases and J 7 bases, with 11 bases left between them. CDR3 loop: CASSVGLTEEQYF. The CDR3 DNA reads TGTGCCAGCAGCGTAGGTCTAACCGAAGAGCAGTACTTC.